Here is one T cell receptor beta chain with its context. The antigen is undetermined. Time point: week 11, during vaccination. Topical imiquimod accompanied each vaccine dose, which consisted of 300 ug of mutant IDH1 20-mer peptide. New WHO grade 3 or 4 astrocytomas that were IDH1-mutant and ATRX-lost had been found in donors. This record comes from a study of a mutant IDH1 vaccine in newly diagnosed glioma. Study in general: Patients were given eight vaccinations, scheduled in weeks 1, 3, 5, 7, 11, 15, 19 and 23.

This table comes from immunoSEQ multiplex PCR, and its TCRdb copy is limited to in-frame clones, with some not included. Of roughly 70,000 clones listed, around 84% were seen once; the top ten hold 9% to 10%. CDR3 length equals 14 residues. Germline values: CDR1 KGHSH, CDR2 LQKENI. V gave up 3 bases and J gave up 7 bases, with 16 bases separating them. The specimen comprised PBMCs, sampled from a glioma patient whose treatment included an IDH1 peptide vaccine. The receptor's source is a woman aged 45-60 years with glioma. This sequence joins TRBV18 and TRBJ2-7; possibly TRBD1 for D (6 bases). The CDR3: CASSPSEGVGEQYF. The CDR3 region has the DNA TGTGCCAGCTCACCGTCTGAGGGGGTGGGAGAGCAGTACTTC.